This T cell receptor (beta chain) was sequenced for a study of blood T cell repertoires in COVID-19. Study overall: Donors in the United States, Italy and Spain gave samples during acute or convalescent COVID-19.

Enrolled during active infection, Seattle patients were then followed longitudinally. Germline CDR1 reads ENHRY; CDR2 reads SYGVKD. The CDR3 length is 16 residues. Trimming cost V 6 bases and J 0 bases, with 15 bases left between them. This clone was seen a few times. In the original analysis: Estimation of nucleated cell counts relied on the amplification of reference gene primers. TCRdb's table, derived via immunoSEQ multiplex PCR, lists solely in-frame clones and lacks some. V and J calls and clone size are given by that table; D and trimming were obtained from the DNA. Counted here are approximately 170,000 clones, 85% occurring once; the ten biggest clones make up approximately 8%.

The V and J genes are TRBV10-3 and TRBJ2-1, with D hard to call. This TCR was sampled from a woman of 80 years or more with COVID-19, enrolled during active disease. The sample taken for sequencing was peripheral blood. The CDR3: CAIRSSKEISYNEQFF. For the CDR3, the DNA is TGTGCCATCAGGTCGAGTAAAGAGATCTCCTACAATGAGCAGTTCTTC.